A single sample gave rise to the 29 T cell receptor beta chains below, sequenced in a study of blood T cell repertoires in COVID-19. TCRdb keeps only in-frame clones here, not all; method: immunoSEQ multiplex PCR. Of 250,000 to 300,000 clones listed, 87% were seen once; the top ten hold 2.2%. The specimen sequenced was peripheral blood. These receptors all come from a woman aged 45 to 65 who had recovered from COVID-19.

V usage is TRBV30 and J usage is TRBJ1-6, with 7 positions matching TRBD1. J was trimmed by 12 bases and V by 2 bases; bases with no gene match: 4. The CDR3 consists of 12 residues. Germline CDR1 and CDR2: GTSNPN and SVGIG (reference sequence). The CDR3 DNA follows: TGTGCCTGGAGTAGACAGGGACAACCCCTCCACTTT. Translation gives CAWSRQGQPLHF.

The rearrangement joins TRBV4-3 to TRBJ2-3, with TRBD2 matching over 7 bases. V shed 4 bases and J 4 bases; nucleotides not matched to a gene: 5. Germline CDR1 LGHNA, CDR2 YSLEER. This CDR3 comprises 14 residues. The CDR3 loop is CASSPGRGPDTQYF. The CDR3 DNA is TGCGCCAGCAGCCCGGGGAGGGGCCCAGATACGCAGTATTTT.

V is TRBV5-4 and J is TRBJ1-3; TRBD1 matches at 7 bases. Germline V gene lookup returns CDR1 SGHNT and CDR2 YYREEE (reference sequence). J gave up 2 bases and V 2 bases, and 4 bases lay outside the gene matches. This CDR3 spans 15 amino acids. The CDR3 reads CASSLTGATGNTIYF. The CDR3, as DNA: TGTGCCAGCAGCTTAACAGGGGCTACTGGAAACACCATATATTTT.

This chain connects TRBV7-6 to TRBJ2-5, with 7 bases identical to TRBD1. Trimming cost V 5 bases and J 3 bases; bases outside gene matches: 9. The CDR3 contains 15 residues. Germline V gene data show CDR1 as SGHVS and CDR2 as FNYEAQ. As DNA, the CDR3 is TGTGCCAGCAGCGGATCGACAGGGCGGGAAGAGACCCAGTACTTC. Residues: CASSGSTGREETQYF.

This clone is a singleton in its sample. J is TRBJ2-3 and V is TRBV10-3; TRBD1 aligns across 9 bases. The CDR3 runs to 13 residues. CDR1 is ENHRY and CDR2 is SYGVKD in the germline V gene. V was clipped by 10 bases and J by 5 bases; unmatched bases: 7. This chain's CDR3 is CATAGQGKDTQYF. As DNA, the CDR3 is TGTGCCACCGCGGGACAGGGAAAAGATACGCAGTATTTT.

The rearrangement joins TRBV28 to TRBJ1-1, with 8 positions matching TRBD1. With 3 bases clipped from V and 0 bases from J, the junction kept 9 bases outside the gene matches. Germline CDR1 reads MDHEN; CDR2 reads SYDVKM. The CDR3 consists of 17 residues. CDR3 protein: CASSLPPRTGMNTEAFF. DNA of the CDR3: TGTGCCAGCAGTTTGCCCCCACGGACAGGGATGAACACTGAAGCTTTCTTT.

The chain carries TRBV18 and TRBJ1-6; D is ambiguous. The germline gives CDR1 KGHSH, CDR2 LQKENI. The CDR3 is made up of 13 amino acids. V was trimmed by 2 bases and J by 9 bases, leaving 8 bases between them. The CDR3 DNA sequence: TGTGCCAGCTCACCAAACTTCGGTTCACCCCTCCACTTT. Translating it yields CASSPNFGSPLHF.

This clone has only one observation. The chain carries TRBV25-1 and TRBJ2-5; the D is unclear. Germline CDR1 MGHDK, CDR2 SYGVNS. The length of the CDR3 is 15 residues. Trimming removed 5 bases at V and 2 bases at J, with 15 bases between. DNA for the CDR3: TGTGCCAGCAGTCTTCACAGATCACTTCAAGAGACCCAGTACTTC. Translating it yields CASSLHRSLQETQYF.

The chain employs TRBV11-3 and TRBJ2-1; the match to TRBD1 covers 9 bases. After removal of 4 bases from V and 3 bases from J, the junction contained 4 bases not matched to a gene. The CDR3 covers 15 residues. The germline gives CDR1 SGHNT, CDR2 YENEEA. CDR3 DNA: TGTGCCAGCAGCTCCCGGGACAGGGACTACAATGAGCAGTTCTTC. This gives the protein CASSSRDRDYNEQFF.

The V call is TRBV6-2 or TRBV6-3, the J call TRBJ1-2; maybe TRBD1 (5 bases). CDR3 length equals 15 residues. With 2 bases removed from V and 2 bases from J, the gap between germline ends came to 12 bases. The germline CDR1 and CDR2 sequences are MNHEY and SVGEGT. CDR3 amino acids: CASSYAGRNNYGYTF. The CDR3 coding sequence is TGTGCCAGCAGTTACGCGGGACGGAACAACTATGGCTACACCTTC.

The chain is built from TRBV7-3 and TRBJ1-2; tentatively, D is TRBD1 (5 bases). The V gene's germline CDR1 is SGHTA and CDR2 FQGTGA. The germline V and J ends were trimmed by 1 base and 0 bases, with 9 bases remaining between them. CDR3 length: 15 residues. This chain's CDR3 is CASSLSARANYGYTF. The CDR3 region has the DNA TGTGCCAGCAGCTTAAGCGCCAGGGCTAACTATGGCTACACCTTC.

The chain employs TRBV4-3 and TRBJ2-1; 9 bases are a match to TRBD2. The germline V gene encodes CDR1 LGHNA and CDR2 YSLEER. The CDR3 sequence is 16 residues long. V lost 0 bases, J lost 8 bases, and 8 bases stayed unmatched. CDR3 region: CASSQEAGGKRHEQFF. The CDR3, as DNA: TGCGCCAGCAGCCAAGAGGCGGGAGGGAAAAGACATGAGCAGTTCTTC.

This chain joins TRBV4-3 and TRBJ2-2; 7 nucleotides agree with TRBD1. CDR3 length equals 15 residues. V lost 6 bases, J lost 0 bases, and 4 bases stayed unmatched. Germline V gene sequence: CDR1 LGHNA, CDR2 YSLEER. The CDR3: CASRSGTANTGELFF. As DNA, the CDR3 is TGCGCCAGCAGGTCGGGGACAGCGAACACCGGGGAGCTGTTTTTT.

This clone was counted a single time. The chain recombines TRBV24-1 with TRBJ2-1; 10 bases align to TRBD2. V shed 3 bases and J 11 bases; nucleotides not matched to a gene: 6. Germline CDR1 reads KGHDR; CDR2 reads SFDVKD. The CDR3 totals 14 residues. For the CDR3, the DNA is TGTGCCACCAGTGATCTACTAGCGGGAACTCAGCAGTTCTTC. Translation gives CATSDLLAGTQQFF.

The chain combines TRBV28 with TRBJ2-2; tentative D call: TRBD2 (6 bases). The germline V gene has CDR1 MDHEN and CDR2 SYDVKM. The CDR3 contains 16 residues. V was clipped by 5 bases and J by 6 bases, with 19 bases between them. CDR3: CASSLELAPAPGELFF. The CDR3 DNA reads TGTGCCAGCAGTCTAGAACTAGCCCCAGCTCCCGGGGAGCTGTTTTTT.

V gene TRBV7-2 combines with J gene TRBJ1-5; D remains unclear. Germline V lookup: CDR1 SGHTA, CDR2 FQGNSA. The length of the CDR3 is 13 residues. V lost 4 bases to trimming and J lost 2 bases, with 6 bases between them. CDR3 amino acids: CASSWAGNQPQHF. Here the CDR3 DNA reads TGTGCCAGCAGCTGGGCCGGCAATCAGCCCCAGCATTTT. The whole variable domain, filled in from reference TRBV7-2 and TRBJ1-5, reads GAGVSQSPSNKVTEKGKDVELRCDPISGHTALYWYRQSLGQGLEFLIYFQGNSAPDKSGLPSDRFSAERTGGSVSTLTIQRTQQEDSAVYLCASSWAGNQPQHFGDGTRLSIL.

The rearrangement links TRBV7-2 to TRBJ2-5, with 7 bases lining up with TRBD2. There are 14 residues in the CDR3. The germline gives CDR1 SGHTA, CDR2 FQGNSA. Trimming took 4 bases from V and 7 from J; bases not matched to a gene: 9. The DNA of the CDR3 is TGTGCCAGCAGCTCCCGCTGGGGGGAGGGGACCCAGTACTTC. It specifies CASSSRWGEGTQYF.

This clone was seen more than once but under ten times. The genes are TRBV18 and TRBJ2-7, with D tentatively TRBD2 (6 bases). The CDR3 loop spans 12 amino acids. Germline V gene lookup returns CDR1 KGHSH and CDR2 LQKENI. V dropped 3 bases and J dropped 5 bases, with 8 bases sitting between them. CDR3 amino acids: CASSPGGDEQYF. The CDR3 region has the DNA TGTGCCAGCTCACCCGGAGGGGACGAGCAGTACTTC.

V is TRBV9 and J is TRBJ2-1, with no clear D. V lost 5 bases and J lost 0, with 9 bases in between. CDR1 SGDLS and CDR2 YYNGEE come from the germline V gene. The CDR3 has 14 amino acids. The CDR3 reads CASSLTRSYNEQFF. Here the CDR3 DNA reads TGTGCCAGCAGTCTAACCCGCTCCTACAATGAGCAGTTCTTC.

This sequence joins TRBV4-1 and TRBJ1-4; D call uncertain. The length of the CDR3 is 17 residues. Trimming removed 4 bases from V and 4 bases from J, with 19 bases in between. The germline V gene encodes CDR1 MGHRA and CDR2 YSYEKL. The CDR3 bases are TGCGCCAGCAGCCCATACGAGGGCAGTTCCCTTAATGAAAAACTGTTTTTT. Its translation is CASSPYEGSSLNEKLFF.

The CDR3 DNA is TGCGCCAGCAGCCAAACCGGACAGGGAGATCAGCCCCAGCATTTT. Translating it yields CASSQTGQGDQPQHF. The chain employs TRBV4-3 and TRBJ1-5, with 8 bases that match TRBD1. V trimming: 2 bases; J trimming: 5 bases; junction bases outside the gene matches: 5. Germline assignment: CDR1 LGHNA and CDR2 YSLEER. The CDR3 is made up of 15 amino acids.

The chain couples TRBV5-4 to TRBJ2-3, with 13 bases that match TRBD2. The length of the CDR3 is 17 residues. CDR1 and CDR2 (germline): SGHNT, YYREEE (reference sequence). The J segment lost 2 bases and the V segment lost 4 bases, leaving 7 bases of the junction unmatched. CDR3 loop: CASSRGLAGAITDTQYF. CDR3 DNA sequence: TGTGCCAGCAGCCGAGGACTAGCGGGGGCTATCACAGATACGCAGTATTTT.

The chain joins TRBV5-1 to TRBJ1-1; D is uncertain. CDR1 is SGHRS, CDR2 YFSETQ, per germline. V was shortened by 7 bases and J by 3 bases, with 13 bases between the two germline ends. The CDR3 has 13 residues. CDR3 protein: CASSGRSYTEAFF. The CDR3 region has the DNA TGCGCCAGCTCCGGCAGGTCCTACACTGAAGCTTTCTTT.

The rearrangement uses TRBV6-5 and TRBJ1-1, with D possibly matching TRBD1 (5 bases). The germline V gene encodes CDR1 MNHEY and CDR2 SVGAGI. Trimming stripped 2 bases from V and 6 bases from J, with 10 bases between. This CDR3 is built from 13 residues. The CDR3 nucleotides read TGTGCCAGCAGTTACATGGGACTCTCTGAAGCTTTCTTT. Translation: CASSYMGLSEAFF.

On this clone itself: The sample carries other DNA sequences with the same CDR3. This rearrangement joins TRBV5-4 to TRBJ2-7; TRBD1 aligns across 8 bases. There are 14 residues in the CDR3. In germline, CDR1 is SGHNT, CDR2 YYREEE (reference sequence). V lost 0 bases, J lost 1 base, and 0 bases stayed unmatched. CDR3 residues: CASSLDRGSYEQYF. The DNA for the CDR3 is TGTGCCAGCAGCTTGGACAGGGGGTCCTACGAGCAGTACTTC.

This rearrangement joins TRBV7-3 to TRBJ2-3; 10 nucleotides agree with TRBD2. The CDR3 is made up of 16 amino acids. Germline V gene data show CDR1 as SGHTA and CDR2 as FQGTGA. The V gene end was trimmed by 5 bases and the J gene end by 4 bases; junction bases not matched to a gene: 9. The CDR3 loop is CASSRTSGPKPDTQYF. Written as DNA, the CDR3 is TGTGCCAGCAGCAGGACTAGCGGTCCTAAGCCAGATACGCAGTATTTT.

This chain links TRBV14 with TRBJ1-1, with D perhaps TRBD1 (6 bases). Germline CDR1 reads SGHDN; CDR2 reads FVKESK. CDR3 size: 13 residues. V lost 2 bases to trimming and J lost 5 bases, with 9 bases between them. The CDR3 protein is CASSQLRGTEAFF. CDR3 nucleotides: TGTGCCAGCAGCCAATTGAGGGGGACTGAAGCTTTCTTT.

This clone has a single count. The chain combines TRBV28 with TRBJ2-1, with TRBD1 matching over 10 bases. The CDR3 covers 16 residues. V gave up 0 bases and J gave up 5 bases; unmatched junction bases: 4. CDR1 is MDHEN, CDR2 SYDVKM, per germline. The CDR3 loop reads CASSLWGQGTDNEQFF. CDR3 nucleotides: TGTGCCAGCAGTTTATGGGGACAGGGGACAGACAATGAGCAGTTCTTC.

V usage is TRBV6-6 and J usage is TRBJ1-4; D gene unclear. CDR1 and CDR2 from the germline V gene are MNHNY and SVGAGI (reference sequence). There are 15 residues in the CDR3. Trimming left V 5 bases short and J 0 bases short, with 10 bases between. The chain's CDR3 is CASSPHNPTNEKLFF. CDR3 bases: TGTGCCAGCAGTCCCCACAACCCAACTAATGAAAAACTGTTTTTT.